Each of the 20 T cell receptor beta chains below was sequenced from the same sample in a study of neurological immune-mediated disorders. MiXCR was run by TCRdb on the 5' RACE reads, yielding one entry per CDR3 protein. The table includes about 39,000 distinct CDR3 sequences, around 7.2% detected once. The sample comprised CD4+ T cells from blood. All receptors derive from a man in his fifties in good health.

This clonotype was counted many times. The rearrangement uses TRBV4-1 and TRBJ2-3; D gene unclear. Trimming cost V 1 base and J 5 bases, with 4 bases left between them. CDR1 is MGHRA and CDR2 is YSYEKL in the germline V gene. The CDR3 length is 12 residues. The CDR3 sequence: CASSQAVDTQYF. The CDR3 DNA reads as TGCGCCAGCAGCCAAGCGGTAGATACGCAGTATTTT.

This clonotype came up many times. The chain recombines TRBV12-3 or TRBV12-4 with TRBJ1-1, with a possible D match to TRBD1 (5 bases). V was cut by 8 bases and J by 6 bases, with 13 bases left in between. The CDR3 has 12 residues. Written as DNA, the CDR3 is TGTGCCAGCCAAGAACGGGGACCTGAAGCTTTCTTT. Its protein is CASQERGPEAFF.

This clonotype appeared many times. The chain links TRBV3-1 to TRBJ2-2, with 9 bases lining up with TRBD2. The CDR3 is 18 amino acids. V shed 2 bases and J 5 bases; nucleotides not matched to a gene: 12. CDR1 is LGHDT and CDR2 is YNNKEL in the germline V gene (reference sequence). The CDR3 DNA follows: TGTGCCAGCAGCCAAACCCGGGCTAGCGGGAAAGTGACCGGGGAGCTGTTTTTT. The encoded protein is CASSQTRASGKVTGELFF.

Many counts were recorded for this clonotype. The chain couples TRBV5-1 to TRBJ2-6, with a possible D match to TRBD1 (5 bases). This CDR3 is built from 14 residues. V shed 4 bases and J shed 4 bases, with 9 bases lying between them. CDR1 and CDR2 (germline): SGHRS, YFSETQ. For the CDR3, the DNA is TGCGCCAGCAGCCAGGGTCCAGGGGCCAACGTCCTGACTTTC. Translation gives CASSQGPGANVLTF.

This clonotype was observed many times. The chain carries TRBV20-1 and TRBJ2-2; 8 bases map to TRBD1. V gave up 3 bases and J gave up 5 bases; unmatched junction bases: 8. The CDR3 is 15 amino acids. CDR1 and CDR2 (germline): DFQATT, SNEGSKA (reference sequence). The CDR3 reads CSASPQGARTGELFF. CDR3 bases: TGCAGTGCTAGCCCGCAGGGGGCGCGTACCGGGGAGCTGTTTTTT.

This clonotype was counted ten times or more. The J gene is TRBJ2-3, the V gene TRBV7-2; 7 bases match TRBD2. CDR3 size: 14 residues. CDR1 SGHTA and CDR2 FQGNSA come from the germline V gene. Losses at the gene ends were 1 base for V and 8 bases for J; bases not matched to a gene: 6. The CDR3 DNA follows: TGTGCCAGCAGCTTAGGTCAGGGCGGGGGTACGCAGTATTTT. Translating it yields CASSLGQGGGTQYF.

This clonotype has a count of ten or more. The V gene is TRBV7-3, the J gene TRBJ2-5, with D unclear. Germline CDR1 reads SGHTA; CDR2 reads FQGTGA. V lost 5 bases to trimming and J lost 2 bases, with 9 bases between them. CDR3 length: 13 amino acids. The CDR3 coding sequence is TGTGCCAGCAGCCGCGCAAGGCAAGAGACCCAGTACTTC. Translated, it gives CASSRARQETQYF.

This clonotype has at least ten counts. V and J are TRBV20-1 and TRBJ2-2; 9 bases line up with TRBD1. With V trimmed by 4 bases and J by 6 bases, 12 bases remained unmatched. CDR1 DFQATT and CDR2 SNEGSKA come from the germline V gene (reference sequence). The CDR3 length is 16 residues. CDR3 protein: CSATGTGSFRAGELFF. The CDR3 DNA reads TGCAGTGCTACCGGGACAGGGTCCTTTAGGGCCGGGGAGCTGTTTTTT.

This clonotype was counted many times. Here the CDR3 reads CASSGQGAGTQYF. The CDR3 bases are TGCGCCAGCAGTGGACAGGGGGCGGGAACCCAGTACTTC. The rearrangement joins TRBV10-2 to TRBJ2-5; 10 nucleotides match TRBD1. The CDR3 sequence is 13 residues long. Germline CDR1 is WSHSY and CDR2 is SAAADI. Trimming took 4 bases from V and 8 from J; bases not matched to a gene: 4.

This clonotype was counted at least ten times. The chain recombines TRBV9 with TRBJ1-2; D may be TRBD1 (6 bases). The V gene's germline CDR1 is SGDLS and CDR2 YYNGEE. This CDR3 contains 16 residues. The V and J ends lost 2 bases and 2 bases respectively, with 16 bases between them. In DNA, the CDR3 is TGTGCCAGCAGCGTCGGCCCAGGACAGTCGAACTATGGCTACACCTTC. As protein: CASSVGPGQSNYGYTF.

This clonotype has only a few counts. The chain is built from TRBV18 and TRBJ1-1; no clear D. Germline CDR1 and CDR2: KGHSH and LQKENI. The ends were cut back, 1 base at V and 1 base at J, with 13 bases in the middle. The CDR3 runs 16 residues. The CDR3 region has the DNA TGTGCCAGCTCACCACAACGATTTCGGGAGAACACTGAAGCTTTCTTT. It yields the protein CASSPQRFRENTEAFF.

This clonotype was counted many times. The CDR3 sequence: CSAAAVWGDRRIAGDTQYF. CDR3 sequence (DNA): TGCAGTGCCGCCGCCGTTTGGGGGGACCGCCGAATAGCTGGAGATACGCAGTATTTT. The V gene is TRBV20-1, the J gene TRBJ2-3; possibly TRBD2 for D (6 bases). The germline CDR1 and CDR2 sequences are DFQATT and SNEGSKA (reference sequence). The V gene lost 6 bases and the J gene lost 5 bases, with 33 bases spanning the gap. CDR3 size: 19 residues.

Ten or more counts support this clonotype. The CDR3 loop is CASSPSSGPYNEQFF. The CDR3 DNA reads as TGTGCCAGCAGCCCAAGCAGCGGGCCTTACAATGAGCAGTTCTTC. V gene TRBV7-3 combines with J gene TRBJ2-1; D may be TRBD2 (6 bases). Germline values: CDR1 SGHTA, CDR2 FQGTGA. The CDR3 contains 15 residues. The V gene lost 5 bases and the J gene lost 4 bases, with 15 bases spanning the gap.

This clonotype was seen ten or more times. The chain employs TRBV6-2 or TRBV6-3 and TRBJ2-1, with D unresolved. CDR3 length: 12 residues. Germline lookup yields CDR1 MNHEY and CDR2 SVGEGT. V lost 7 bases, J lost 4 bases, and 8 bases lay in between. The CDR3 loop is CASTDKYNEQFF. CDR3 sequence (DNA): TGTGCCAGCACCGACAAATACAATGAGCAGTTCTTC.

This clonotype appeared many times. In nucleotides, the CDR3 is TGCAGCGTTGCAGGGACTCATTACACCGGGGAGCTGTTTTTT. Protein sequence: CSVAGTHYTGELFF. The chain recombines TRBV29-1 with TRBJ2-2; D possibly corresponds to TRBD2 (6 bases). The CDR3 runs 14 residues. Germline CDR1 reads SQVTM; CDR2 reads ANQGSEA. V lost 4 bases and J 3 bases, leaving 12 bases between the germline ends.

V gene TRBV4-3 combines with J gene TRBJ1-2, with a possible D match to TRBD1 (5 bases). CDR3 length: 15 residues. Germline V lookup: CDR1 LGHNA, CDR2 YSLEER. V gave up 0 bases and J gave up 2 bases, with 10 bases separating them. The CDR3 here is CASSQDLEGNYGYTF. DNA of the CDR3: TGCGCCAGCAGCCAAGATCTGGAGGGGAACTATGGCTACACCTTC.

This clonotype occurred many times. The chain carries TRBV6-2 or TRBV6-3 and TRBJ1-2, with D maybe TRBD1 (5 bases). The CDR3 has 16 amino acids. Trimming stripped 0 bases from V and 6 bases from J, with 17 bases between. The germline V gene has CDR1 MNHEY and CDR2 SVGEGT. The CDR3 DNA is TGTGCCAGCAGTTACTCCGGCTCTGGGGGAAACAATGGCTACACCTTC. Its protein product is CASSYSGSGGNNGYTF.

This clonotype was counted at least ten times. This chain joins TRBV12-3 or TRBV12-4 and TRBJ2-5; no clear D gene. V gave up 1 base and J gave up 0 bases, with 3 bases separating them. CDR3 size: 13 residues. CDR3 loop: CASSLGYQETQYF. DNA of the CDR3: TGTGCCAGCAGTTTAGGGTACCAAGAGACCCAGTACTTC.

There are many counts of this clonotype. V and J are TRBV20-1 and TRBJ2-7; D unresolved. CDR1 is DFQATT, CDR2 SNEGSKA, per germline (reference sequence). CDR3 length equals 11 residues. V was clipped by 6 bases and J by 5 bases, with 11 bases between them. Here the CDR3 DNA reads TGCAGTGCCAGGCCATCCGACGAGCAGTACTTC. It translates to CSARPSDEQYF.

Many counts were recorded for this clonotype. The CDR3 sequence is CASKIGPPVAKNIQYF. The CDR3 nucleotides are TGTGCCAGCAAGATAGGACCGCCTGTAGCCAAAAACATTCAGTACTTC. J is TRBJ2-4 and V is TRBV27; D gene unclear. Deletions cut 7 bases from V and 0 bases from J, with 16 bases between. The V gene's germline CDR1 is MNHEY and CDR2 SMNVEV (reference sequence). This CDR3 is 16 amino acids long.